This T cell receptor beta chain was sequenced during a study of T cells in Graves' hyperthyroidism and ophthalmopathy. Broader study findings: Progression to ophthalmopathy was predicted a median of approximately 6.4 months early. A model using 13 V-J features told ophthalmopathy apart from stable hyperthyroidism.

There are many counts of this clonotype. The target antigen is unknown. Stable hyperthyroidism: no ophthalmopathy progression over 18 months of follow-up. Hyperthyroidism had been newly diagnosed in patients aged 18 to 65, and its duration was under 2 months. V lost 1 base, J lost 7 bases, and 10 bases lay in between. This CDR3 is built from 13 residues. TCR beta CDR3 sequences were amplified from RNA transcripts. During a first-round RT-PCR of the TCR CDR3, the HTBI primer set was used. Each CDR3 protein is one row after TCRdb ran MiXCR on the multiplex PCR reads. The sample holds some 510,000 distinct CDR3 sequences, about a fifth seen once.

This sequence joins TRBV12-3 or TRBV12-4 and TRBJ1-2; D may be TRBD1 (5 bases). The source of this sequence is a man younger than 35 with Graves' hyperthyroidism. What was sequenced was blood. The CDR3 sequence is CASSLGDSTGYTF. CDR3 DNA: TGTGCCAGCAGTTTAGGGGACTCAACTGGCTACACCTTC.